Listed here are 13 T cell receptor beta chains from one sample, sequenced in a study of identical twins (dated by TCRdb to 2016 to 2017). The library was made by 5' RACE. The data were produced on an Illumina HiSeq 2000. Starting from the raw public reads, TCRdb applied fastp trimming at Q25, assembled clones with MiXCR and retained in-frame beta chains. CDR3 protein duplicates are merged, each entry listing the most common genes and DNA. The sample has about 470,000 distinct CDR3 sequences on record, roughly a quarter of them singletons. The top ten hold over 2.5% of the sample. Another study also made use of these data, one on T cells expressing NK-cell markers.

Sequencing was carried out using CD4+ T cells sorted from blood. All receptors derive from a woman younger than 30 in good health.

The chain couples TRBV6-1 to TRBJ2-7, with 7 nucleotides matching TRBD2. Germline V gene data show CDR1 as MNHNS and CDR2 as SASEGT. CDR3 length equals 14 residues. V gave up 5 bases and J gave up 2 bases; unmatched junction bases: 6. The CDR3: CASSRDYRTYEQYF. The CDR3 DNA follows: TGTGCCAGCAGTAGGGACTACCGAACCTACGAGCAGTACTTC.

The chain joins TRBV20-1 to TRBJ2-1, with TRBD2 matching 10 bases. With V trimmed by 4 bases and J by 4 bases, 13 bases remained unmatched. Germline CDR1 reads DFQATT; CDR2 reads SNEGSKA (reference sequence). The CDR3 length is 17 residues. CDR3 sequence (DNA): TGCAGTGCTAATTCGCTAGCGGGGGCCCACCTTTACAATGAGCAGTTCTTC. It codes for CSANSLAGAHLYNEQFF.

This clonotype was observed a few times. The chain combines TRBV11-1 with TRBJ2-1; no definite D call. Trimming stripped 0 bases from V and 10 bases from J, with 10 bases between. Germline values: CDR1 SGHAT, CDR2 FQDESV (reference sequence). The CDR3 consists of 13 residues. DNA for the CDR3: TGTGCCAGCAGCTTAGCGACCAAAGGGGAGCAGTTCTTC. It is translated as CASSLATKGEQFF.

The V gene is TRBV3-1, the J gene TRBJ2-5; D gene ambiguous. The CDR3 is made up of 12 amino acids. CDR1 is LGHDT and CDR2 is YNNKEL in the germline V gene (reference sequence). V lost 4 bases and J 5 bases, leaving 8 bases between the germline ends. The CDR3 protein is CASSLNAETQYF. In nucleotides, the CDR3 is TGTGCCAGCAGCCTAAACGCGGAGACCCAGTACTTC.

This clonotype has more than one count but fewer than ten. The V and J genes are TRBV7-9 and TRBJ1-6, with TRBD1 as a possible D gene (6 bases). The germline V and J ends were trimmed by 5 bases and 5 bases, with 13 bases remaining between them. Germline V lookup: CDR1 SEHNR, CDR2 FQNEAQ (reference sequence). The CDR3 length is 15 residues. DNA for the CDR3: TGTGCCAGCAGCCCGACCAGGGGCCATAATTCACCCCTCCACTTT. Protein: CASSPTRGHNSPLHF.

This clonotype was recorded only once. This sequence joins TRBV11-2 and TRBJ2-2; D not certain. Germline CDR1 is SGHAT and CDR2 is FQNNGV. There are 15 residues in the CDR3. The V gene lost 5 bases and the J gene lost 2 bases, with 12 bases spanning the gap. The CDR3 protein is CASSRLAFNTGELFF. The CDR3 region has the DNA TGTGCCAGCAGCCGGCTGGCCTTCAACACCGGGGAGCTGTTTTTT.

The gene calls are TRBV3-1 and TRBJ1-2; the D gene is possibly TRBD1 (6 bases). This CDR3 contains 12 residues. Germline lookup yields CDR1 LGHDT and CDR2 YNNKEL (reference sequence). V was pared by 2 bases and J by 11 bases, with 12 bases between. DNA of the CDR3: TGTGCCAGCAGCCAACTACAGGGTTGGTACACCTTC. It translates to CASSQLQGWYTF.

The CDR3 spells CASTPGLANTDTQYF. Here the CDR3 DNA reads TGTGCCAGCACCCCGGGACTAGCGAACACAGATACGCAGTATTTT. The chain employs TRBV12-3 or TRBV12-4 and TRBJ2-3; 10 bases align to TRBD2. The CDR3 covers 15 residues. J gave up 2 bases and V 7 bases, and 6 bases lay outside the gene matches.

Many counts were recorded for this clonotype. This rearrangement joins TRBV5-1 to TRBJ2-7; TRBD1 or TRBD2 may be the D gene (6 bases each). V was trimmed by 10 bases and J by 5 bases, leaving 22 bases between them. The CDR3 has 14 amino acids. The germline V gene encodes CDR1 SGHRS and CDR2 YFSETQ. The CDR3 here is CASEGGGVGHEQYF. CDR3 nucleotide sequence: TGCGCCTCGGAGGGGGGAGGAGTAGGCCACGAGCAGTACTTC.

This clonotype was detected only a few times. The V and J genes are TRBV4-2 and TRBJ2-2; D unclear. Deletions cut 0 bases from V and 0 bases from J, with 5 bases between. CDR3 size: 15 residues. The germline V gene has CDR1 LGHNA and CDR2 YNFKEQ. This chain's CDR3 is CASSQEVSNTGELFF. In DNA form, the CDR3 reads TGTGCCAGCAGCCAAGAAGTGTCGAACACCGGGGAGCTGTTTTTT.

This clonotype showed up just once. V gene TRBV7-3 combines with J gene TRBJ2-2; D call uncertain. Trimming removed 4 bases at V and 1 base at J, with 13 bases between. The CDR3 sequence is 16 residues long. Germline CDR1 SGHTA, CDR2 FQGTGA. DNA for the CDR3: TGTGCCAGCAGCTCCGCGTCTAGTGTGAACACCGGGGAGCTGTTTTTT. It specifies CASSSASSVNTGELFF.

This sequence joins TRBV12-3 or TRBV12-4 and TRBJ2-7, with 7 bases fitting TRBD2. V lost 4 bases and J lost 6; bases outside the gene matches: 9. The CDR3 extends over 14 amino acids. In DNA form, the CDR3 reads TGTGCCAGCAGTTACGCCGGGAGGAAGGGCGAGCAGTACTTC. Translation: CASSYAGRKGEQYF.

This clonotype has more than one count but fewer than ten. The chain combines TRBV9 with TRBJ2-7; D gene uncertain. Germline V CDR1 and CDR2: SGDLS, YYNGEE. The V and J ends lost 0 bases and 2 bases respectively, with 9 bases between them. The CDR3 contains 14 residues. CDR3 sequence reads: CASSVDPQTYEQYF. CDR3 DNA: TGTGCCAGCAGCGTAGATCCTCAAACCTACGAGCAGTACTTC.